This TCR beta chain was observed in a study of blood T cell repertoires in COVID-19. About the research overall: The analysed material was cDNA or gDNA that came from T cells, B-cell-depleted T cells, or PBMCs.

Germline V gives CDR1 SQVTM, CDR2 ANQGSEA. The CDR3 consists of 14 residues. V gave up 7 bases and J gave up 0 bases; unmatched junction bases: 4. The repertoire was sequenced with immunoSEQ multiplex PCR; TCRdb's copy has only in-frame clones and lacks some. The sample lists 150,000 to 200,000 clones; about 91% were seen once. The rearrangement uses TRBV29-1 and TRBJ2-7; TRBD2 matches 12 bases. This TCR was recovered from a woman between 18 and 30 years old who had recovered from COVID-19. What was sequenced was PBMCs or T cells enriched from blood (not recorded which). In nucleotides, the CDR3 is TGCAGCGCCGGACTAGCGGGACGCTCCTACGAGCAGTACTTC. It encodes CSAGLAGRSYEQYF.